Following are 7 T cell receptor beta chains from one sample sequenced in a study of blood T cell repertoires in COVID-19. Using immunoSEQ multiplex PCR, the repertoire was profiled, and TCRdb retains in-frame clones only, with some absent. The table has around 230,000 clones, about four fifths seen once; the top ten hold 7% to 10%. The specimen was peripheral blood. The receptor source for this set is a woman aged 45 to 65 with acute or convalescent COVID-19.

The V call is TRBV5-1, the J call TRBJ2-7; 9 bases are shared with TRBD2. The junction had 11 bases not matched to a gene; V was cut back by 5 bases and J by 2 bases. The CDR3 sequence is 16 residues long. Germline V CDR1 and CDR2: SGHRS, YFSETQ. The CDR3 spells CASSWTSATWAYEQYF. The CDR3 nucleotides read TGCGCCAGCAGTTGGACTAGCGCCACATGGGCCTACGAGCAGTACTTC.

In the case of this clone: The sample contains more than one DNA sequence encoding this CDR3. The chain links TRBV27 to TRBJ2-7, with 8 bases aligning to TRBD1. CDR1 and CDR2 (germline): MNHEY, SMNVEV (reference sequence). Unmatched junction bases numbered 6, after V lost 2 bases and J lost 3 bases. The CDR3 runs 15 residues. CDR3 DNA: TGTGCCAGCAGTTTACGCGACAGGGGAATCTACGAGCAGTACTTC. Translating gives CASSLRDRGIYEQYF.

This sequence joins TRBV7-2 and TRBJ2-5, with unresolved D. The CDR3 is 12 residues long. V lost 4 bases, J lost 5 bases, and 8 bases lay in between. CDR1 is SGHTA and CDR2 is FQGNSA in the germline V gene. The CDR3 region is CASSWNGETQYF. CDR3 coding DNA: TGTGCCAGCAGCTGGAACGGGGAGACCCAGTACTTC.

The chain couples TRBV29-1 to TRBJ1-2; D is uncertain. The V gene lost 6 bases and the J gene lost 4 bases, with 15 bases spanning the gap. The CDR3 contains 13 residues. Germline V gives CDR1 SQVTM, CDR2 ANQGSEA. CDR3 protein: CSVRMSGPYGYTF. The CDR3 DNA reads TGCAGCGTCCGAATGTCAGGTCCCTATGGCTACACCTTC.

This rearrangement joins TRBV11-2 to TRBJ2-1, with D maybe TRBD2 (6 bases). The germline gives CDR1 SGHAT, CDR2 FQNNGV. V lost 3 bases and J lost 9, with 24 bases in between. The CDR3 has 17 amino acids. CDR3 amino acids: CASSFPTRPEKGSEQFF. The CDR3, as DNA: TGTGCCAGCAGCTTCCCGACTAGACCTGAGAAGGGTAGTGAGCAGTTCTTC.

The rearrangement links TRBV9 to TRBJ1-4, with 7 bases that match TRBD1. CDR1 SGDLS and CDR2 YYNGEE come from the germline V gene. Trimming took 3 bases from V and 2 from J; bases not matched to a gene: 4. CDR3 length: 15 residues. CDR3 in DNA: TGTGCCAGCAGCGCAAGGGGACAGACTAATGAAAAACTGTTTTTT. Residues: CASSARGQTNEKLFF.

The chain carries TRBV28 and TRBJ2-1, with a possible D match to TRBD1 (6 bases). Germline CDR1 MDHEN, CDR2 SYDVKM. The CDR3 is 16 amino acids. V was pared by 3 bases and J by 4 bases, with 16 bases between. CDR3 in DNA: TGTGCCAGCAGTTTTTCGTGGACAGAAAAGTACAATGAGCAGTTCTTC. Encoded protein: CASSFSWTEKYNEQFF.